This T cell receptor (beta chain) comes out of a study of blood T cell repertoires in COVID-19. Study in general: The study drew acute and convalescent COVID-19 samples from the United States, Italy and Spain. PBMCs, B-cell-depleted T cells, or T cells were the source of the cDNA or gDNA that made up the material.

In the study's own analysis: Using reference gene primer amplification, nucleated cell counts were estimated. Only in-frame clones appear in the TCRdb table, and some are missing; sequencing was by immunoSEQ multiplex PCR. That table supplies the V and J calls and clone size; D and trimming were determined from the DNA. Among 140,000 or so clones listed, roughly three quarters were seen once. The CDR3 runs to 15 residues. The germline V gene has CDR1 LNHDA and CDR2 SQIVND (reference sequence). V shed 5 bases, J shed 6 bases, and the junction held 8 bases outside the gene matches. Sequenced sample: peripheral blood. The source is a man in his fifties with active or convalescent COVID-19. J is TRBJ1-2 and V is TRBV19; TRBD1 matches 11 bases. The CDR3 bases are TGTGCCAGTAGTCCTCCCCGGGACAGGGGGAATGGCTACACCTTC. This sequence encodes CASSPPRDRGNGYTF.